This T cell receptor beta chain was observed in a study of T-cell reconstitution after alpha-beta-depleted transplantation in children. This CDR3 has 15 residues. Germline V gene data show CDR1 as SGHVS and CDR2 as FQNEAQ. J gave up 6 bases and V 5 bases, and 7 bases lay outside the gene matches. Many counts were recorded for this clonotype. The TCRbeta library was prepared with unique molecular identifiers. TCRdb analysed the PCR reads with MiXCR anew, one entry per CDR3 protein. The sample lists 15,000 or so distinct CDR3 sequences; around 5% were seen once. The sample was PBMCs, taken before TCRalphabeta/CD19-depleted stem cell transplant. The chain has TRBV7-8 and TRBJ2-1; TRBD2 matches at 10 bases. This TCR was sampled from a boy aged 10-17 years with acute lymphoblastic leukemia, due to receive a stem cell transplant. DNA of the CDR3: TGTGCCAGCAGCCCCCAAGCGGGGGGGCTCAATGAGCAGTTCTTC. This translates into CASSPQAGGLNEQFF.